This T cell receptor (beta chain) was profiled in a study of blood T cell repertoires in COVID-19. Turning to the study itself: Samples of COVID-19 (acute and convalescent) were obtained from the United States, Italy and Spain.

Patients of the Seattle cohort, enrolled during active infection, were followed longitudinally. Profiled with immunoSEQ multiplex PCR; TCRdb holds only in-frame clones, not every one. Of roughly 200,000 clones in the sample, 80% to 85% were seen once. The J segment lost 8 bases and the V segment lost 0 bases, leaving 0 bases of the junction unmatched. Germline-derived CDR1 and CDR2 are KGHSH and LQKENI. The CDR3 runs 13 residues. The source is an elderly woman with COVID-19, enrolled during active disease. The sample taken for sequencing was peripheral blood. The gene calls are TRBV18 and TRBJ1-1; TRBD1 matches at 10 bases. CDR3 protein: CASSPPGQGEAFF. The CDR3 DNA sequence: TGTGCCAGCTCACCACCGGGACAGGGGGAAGCTTTCTTT.